One and the same sample provided the 12 T cell receptor beta chains below, sequenced in a study of T cells in women clearing cervical HPV infection (dated by TCRdb to the late 2010s). The library was obtained by the immunoSEQ multiplex PCR assay. TCRdb stores this immuneACCESS table with in-frame sequences only. Part of the clones is absent; in the studies checked, under half of the shortfall reflects unresolved V genes, and no reason is known for the rest. Per the sample table, the count is tens of thousands of clones. The top ten hold 3.1% of the sample. Material: blood buffy coat. These receptors came from a woman aged 18 to 75 with a cervical HPV16 infection that either progressed to CIN3+ or cleared (not recorded which).

Details on this clone: The read ends 3 residues shy of where the CDR3 ends; the end is completed using the germline J gene. The chain recombines TRBV20-1 with TRBJ2-1, with D unresolved. This CDR3 comprises 16 residues. V was clipped by 6 bases and J by 0 bases, with 18 bases between them. From germline, CDR1 is DFQATT and CDR2 SNEGSKA (reference sequence). The sequenced CDR3 bases are TGCAGTGCCAAAACCGAACAGAGTTACTCCTACAATGAG. It yields the protein CSAKTEQSYSYNE. The whole CDR3 sequence reads CSAKTEQSYSYNEQFF.

Turning to this clone: Read coverage stops 3 residues before the CDR3 terminus; the germline J gene supplies the remainder. This chain connects TRBV6-2 or TRBV6-3 to TRBJ1-1, with TRBD1 identical over 8 bases. From germline, CDR1 is MNHEY and CDR2 SVGEGT. V dropped 0 bases and J dropped 1; count of bases not matched to a gene: 1. The CDR3 is 15 residues long. CDR3 bases read: TGTGCCAGCAGTTACTCAGGACAGGGGAACACTGAA. Its translation is CASSYSGQGNTE. The entire CDR3 is CASSYSGQGNTEAFF.

The CDR3 DNA, read in part, is TGTGCCAGCAGCCCAACAGGGGGTGACACTGAA. This codes for CASSPTGGDTE. The CDR3 in its entirety is CASSPTGGDTEAFF. The rearrangement uses TRBV7-3 and TRBJ1-1; 8 bases line up with TRBD1. Coverage ceases 3 residues before the CDR3 finishes, and the germline J gene fills in the end. The trim removed 5 bases at V and 3 bases at J, leaving 5 bases unmatched. The CDR3 covers 14 residues. In germline, CDR1 is SGHTA, CDR2 FQGTGA. Complete variable domain (other parts from reference TRBV7-3 and TRBJ1-1): GAGVSQTPSNKVTEKGKYVELRCDPISGHTALYWYRQSLGQGPEFLIYFQGTGAADDSGLPNDRFFAVRPEGSVSTLKIQRTERGDSAVYLCASSPTGGDTEAFFGQGTRLTVV.

Notes on this clone: The read terminates 3 residues before the CDR3 end, so the remaining end is supplied by the germline J gene. The gene calls are TRBV4-2 and TRBJ2-3; D possibly uses TRBD1 or TRBD2 (6 bases each). The CDR3 extends over 15 amino acids. CDR1 is LGHNA, CDR2 YNFKEQ, per germline. This CDR3 reads CASSQPLQGGQPQYF. The DNA read from the CDR3 is TGTGCCAGCAGCCAACCTTTACAGGGAGGTCAGCCG.

In regard to this clone: The observed sequence ends 3 residues before the CDR3 terminus, with the missing tail filled in from the germline J gene. The chain recombines TRBV2 with TRBJ1-2; weak D call: TRBD1 (6 bases). Germline assignment: CDR1 SNHLY and CDR2 FYNNEI. V lost 7 bases and J 2 bases, leaving 11 bases between the germline ends. The CDR3 extends over 13 amino acids. This chain's CDR3 is CASTSQGNYGYTF. The part of the CDR3 DNA that was read is TGTGCCAGCACTTCCCAGGGGAACTATGGC.

As regards this clone: The read comes to an end 3 residues before the CDR3 does, leaving the germline J gene to fill in the end. The chain employs TRBV6-1 and TRBJ2-1; D may be TRBD1 (6 bases). The CDR3 consists of 16 residues. The germline V and J ends were trimmed by 1 base and 6 bases, with 16 bases remaining between them. Germline loops: CDR1 MNHNS, CDR2 SASEGT. The CDR3 is CASSEGAGAAGNEQFF. The CDR3 DNA, read in part, is TGTGCCAGCAGTGAAGGGGCAGGGGCCGCAGGCAATGAG.

On this clone: The DNA ends 3 residues before the CDR3 does, and the rest of the CDR3 is filled in from the germline J gene. This sequence joins TRBV20-1 and TRBJ2-1; maybe TRBD2 (6 bases). The CDR3 is made up of 17 amino acids. The V end lost 6 bases, the J end lost 0 bases, and 21 bases lay between the germline ends. Germline V gene sequence: CDR1 DFQATT, CDR2 SNEGSKA (reference sequence). CDR3 DNA (partial): TGCAGTGCCACCTCCGGGACTTCCCGGGGCTCCTACAATGAG. Encoded protein: CSATSGTSRGSYNE. The whole CDR3 reads CSATSGTSRGSYNEQFF.

In the case of this clone: The read ends 3 residues shy of where the CDR3 ends; the end is completed using the germline J gene. This chain connects TRBV5-1 to TRBJ1-1; TRBD1 aligns across 7 bases. The CDR3 extends over 15 amino acids. Germline V gene lookup returns CDR1 SGHRS and CDR2 YFSETQ. V trimming: 4 bases; J trimming: 5 bases; junction bases outside the gene matches: 11. The CDR3 sequence: CASSQNQQGHTEAFF. The CDR3 bases that were read are TGCGCCAGCAGCCAAAATCAACAGGGGCATACTGAA.

Concerning this clone itself: The read finishes 3 residues shy of the CDR3 end, and the germline J gene is used to complete it. The V gene is TRBV7-2, the J gene TRBJ2-5; the D gene is possibly TRBD2 (6 bases). The V and J ends lost 4 bases and 4 bases respectively, with 16 bases between them. The V gene's germline CDR1 is SGHTA and CDR2 FQGNSA. This CDR3 is 15 amino acids long. The part of the CDR3 DNA that was read is TGTGCCAGCAGCTCAGCCGGGGGAATCGGAGAGACC. It translates to CASSSAGGIGET. The whole CDR3 protein reads CASSSAGGIGETQYF.

As for this clone: The DNA ends 3 residues before the CDR3 does, and the rest of the CDR3 is filled in from the germline J gene. The chain carries TRBV18 and TRBJ1-4, with 8 bases that match TRBD1. CDR1 is KGHSH and CDR2 is LQKENI in the germline V gene. This CDR3 is 16 amino acids long. The covered CDR3 bases are TGTGCCAGCTCCCTCAGACAGGGGCGTCATAATTCACCA. Its protein product is CASSLRQGRHNSP. The whole CDR3 sequence reads CASSLRQGRHNSPLFF.

Concerning this clone itself: The CDR3 end lies 3 residues beyond the end of the read and is filled in from the germline J gene. The chain uses TRBV7-9 and TRBJ2-4; TRBD1 matches 7 bases. The CDR3 sequence is 14 residues long. Germline lookup yields CDR1 SEHNR and CDR2 FQNEAQ (reference sequence). Incomplete CDR3 DNA: TGTGCCAGCAGCGAATCCGGGACAGCCTATGGT. Amino acids: CASSESGTAYG. The entire CDR3 is CASSESGTAYGQYF.

About this clone: The read is 3 residues too short to cover the CDR3 end, so that end is filled in from the germline J gene. The chain couples TRBV5-4 to TRBJ2-5, with a tentative D call TRBD2 (6 bases). Trimming stripped 3 bases from V and 1 base from J, with 10 bases between. The CDR3 has 14 residues. Germline loops: CDR1 SGHNT, CDR2 YYREEE (reference sequence). CDR3 bases read: TGTGCCAGCAGCTCCCGGGGGACCCAAGAGACC. Its translation: CASSSRGTQET. The whole CDR3 sequence reads CASSSRGTQETQYF.